The rows below give T cell receptor beta chains drawn from one sample of a study of T cells in Graves' hyperthyroidism and ophthalmopathy. In TCRdb, the multiplex PCR reads were re-called with MiXCR into one record per CDR3 protein. The sample has 130,000 or so distinct CDR3 sequences, around 21% seen once. Material: blood. All receptors derive from a woman in her forties or fifties with Graves' hyperthyroidism that later progressed to Graves' ophthalmopathy. The CDR3 runs from the conserved cysteine through the conserved F or W. Each record gives: J gene, V gene, clone size, D gene, CDR3 DNA, CDR3 protein. A D gene is named only where the DNA matches it firmly. Part of the rows lack a size; the others show once, few, many or a class for expanded clones.

>TRBJ2-7|TRBV28|-|-
TGTGCCAGCTTTCGGGAGAACCGGGACGAGCAGTACTTC
CASFRENRDEQYF
>TRBJ1-2|TRBV24-1|many|TRBD1
TGTGCCACCAGTGATCCGACAGGGGTCTATGGCTACACCTTC
CATSDPTGVYGYTF
>TRBJ2-1|TRBV9|few|TRBD2
TGTGCCAGCAGCTACAGCGTGATAGGGCGGGAGAGCTCCTACAATGAGCAGTTCTTC
CASSYSVIGRESSYNEQFF
>TRBJ2-7|TRBV28|many|TRBD1
TGTGCCAGCAAACCCCGTCTGAGTTGGGGACAGGGGCGCGGTTCCTACGAGCAGTACTTC
CASKPRLSWGQGRGSYEQYF
>TRBJ2-6|TRBV10-3|few|TRBD1
TGTGCCATCAGTGACCCCGGGACAGGGGCTGGGGCCAACGTCCTGACTTTC
CAISDPGTGAGANVLTF
>TRBJ1-1|TRBV29-1|many|-
TGCAGCGTTGGGGAGGGAACGAACACTGAAGCTTTCTTT
CSVGEGTNTEAFF
>TRBJ1-1|TRBV5-1|many|-
TGCGCCAGCAGCTTGGGATGGGGCACTGAAGCTTTCTTT
CASSLGWGTEAFF
>TRBJ2-7|TRBV28|many|TRBD1
TGTGCCAGCAGCCCGACAGGGGGTTGGGACGAGCAGTACTTC
CASSPTGGWDEQYF
>TRBJ2-3|TRBV3-1|-|TRBD2
TGTGCCAGCAGCTGGACTAGCGGGGGGTCCACAGATACGCAGTATTTT
CASSWTSGGSTDTQYF
>TRBJ2-3|TRBV2|many|TRBD2
TGTGCCAGCCGGGGGGTAGCGGGAGCAACAGATACGCAGTATTTT
CASRGVAGATDTQYF
>TRBJ1-2|TRBV7-9|many|-
TGTGCCAGCAGCTCAGGTCCCTATGGCTACACCTTC
CASSSGPYGYTF
>TRBJ2-1|TRBV5-1|many|TRBD2
TGCGCCAGCAGCCCGCAAACTAGCGGAGGGCAGTTCTTC
CASSPQTSGGQFF
>TRBJ1-1|TRBV5-1|-|-
TGCGCCAGCAGCTTGGAGCCAGGACGGGTAGGCACTGAAGCTTTCTTT
CASSLEPGRVGTEAFF
>TRBJ2-4|TRBV20-1|few|-
TGCAGTGCTAGAGTATACGGGAGCGGGCAAAACATTCAGTACTTC
CSARVYGSGQNIQYF
>TRBJ1-6|TRBV6-1|-|-
TGTGCCAGCAGTGTGGGGCCTGGGGGCCTTTCACCCCTCCACTTT
CASSVGPGGLSPLHF
>TRBJ2-1|TRBV20-1|few|-
TGCAGTGCTTCCCGTGACAGGTCATTCTCTTACAATGAGCAGTTCTTC
CSASRDRSFSYNEQFF
>TRBJ1-5|TRBV28|-|-
TGTGCCAGCAGTTTGGCCTCCGGGGGGGCGGGACAGCCCCAGCATTTT
CASSLASGGAGQPQHF
>TRBJ1-1|TRBV10-3|-|-
TGTGCCATCAGTGACCCCGGGACCGCGAGGCCTGAAGCTTTCTTT
CAISDPGTARPEAFF
>TRBJ1-1|TRBV5-4|-|TRBD1
TGTGCCAGCAGCCCCCTAGACAGGGGGATTCGGAACACTGAAGCTTTCTTT
CASSPLDRGIRNTEAFF
>TRBJ2-7|TRBV7-3|few|-
TGTGCCAGCAGCCCCGGTCCGTCGACTATCTACGAGCAGTACTTC
CASSPGPSTIYEQYF
>TRBJ2-2|TRBV25-1|-|TRBD1
TGTGCCAGCAGTGAACACAGGGGCGACACCGGGGAGCTGTTTTTT
CASSEHRGDTGELFF
>TRBJ2-3|TRBV5-5|-|TRBD2
TGTGCCAGCAGCAAACTAGCGGGAGTAGATACGCAGTATTTT
CASSKLAGVDTQYF
>TRBJ2-3|TRBV4-2|many|TRBD2
TGTGCCAGCAGCCATAGAAGCGGGGGGTCACCTAGCACAGATACGCAGTATTTT
CASSHRSGGSPSTDTQYF
>TRBJ1-5|TRBV3-1|many|-
TGTGCCAGCAGCCAACCCCGCTTAAGCAATCAGCCCCAGCATTTT
CASSQPRLSNQPQHF
>TRBJ2-1|TRBV7-2|-|TRBD2
TGTGCCAGCAGCTTAAGAGGTGGACTAGCGGGAGGGTGGTCCTACAATGAGCAGTTCTTC
CASSLRGGLAGGWSYNEQFF
>TRBJ2-3|TRBV7-2|many|-
TGTGCCAGCAGCTCAAGAACGACAGATACGCAGTATTTT
CASSSRTTDTQYF
>TRBJ2-3|TRBV11-2|many|TRBD2
TGTGCCAGCAGCTCACCGCGGTCTCTAGCGGGAGCGGATACGCAGTATTTT
CASSSPRSLAGADTQYF
>TRBJ2-2|TRBV5-6|-|-
TGTGCCAGCAGCTTGGAGGGTTACACCGGGGAGCTGTTTTTT
CASSLEGYTGELFF
>TRBJ2-2|TRBV11-2|-|-
TGTGCCAGCAGCCTGGGGACTCTTTATACCGGGGAGCTGTTTTTT
CASSLGTLYTGELFF
>TRBJ2-7|TRBV6-6|many|-
TGTGCCAGCAGTTACCAACTGGGACTCTACGAGCAGTACTTC
CASSYQLGLYEQYF
>TRBJ1-1|TRBV24-1|many|-
TGTGCCACCAGTGATGGGGGGAACACTGAAGCTTTCTTT
CATSDGGNTEAFF
>TRBJ2-5|TRBV3-1|few|-
TGTGCCAGCAGCCAAGATCTTGTACAGGGTTTGTCCCAGTACTTC
CASSQDLVQGLSQYF
>TRBJ2-7|TRBV20-1|few|-
TGCAGTGCTAGAGACCAGAAACAGCCCTACGAGCAGTACTTC
CSARDQKQPYEQYF
>TRBJ2-7|TRBV7-6|many|TRBD1
TGTGCCAGCAGCTTTAGTGCGGGGACAGGGTATAACTCCTACGAGCAGTACTTC
CASSFSAGTGYNSYEQYF
>TRBJ2-2|TRBV9|many|-
TGTGCCAGCAACCGTTCCCCGAGACAGGGAGGCACCGGGGAGCTGTTTTTT
CASNRSPRQGGTGELFF
>TRBJ1-2|TRBV28|many|-
TGTGCCAGCAGTTTGGGGGATAGCTACACCTTC
CASSLGDSYTF
>TRBJ2-2|TRBV10-3|-|TRBD2
TGTGCCATCAGTGGCCCGGGACTAGCGGGGGCGAACACCGGGGAGCTGTTTTTT
CAISGPGLAGANTGELFF
>TRBJ2-1|TRBV28|-|TRBD1
TGTGCCAGCAGTTTATACCGTGACAGGGGGTTCAATGAGCAGTTCTTC
CASSLYRDRGFNEQFF
>TRBJ2-5|TRBV15|few|-
TGTGCCACCAGCACCCCGGGGGGCAGGGAGACCCAGTACTTC
CATSTPGGRETQYF
>TRBJ1-2|TRBV19|few|TRBD1
TGTGCCAGCCAGGACAGGAAGACAGGGATTAACTATGGCTACACCTTC
CASQDRKTGINYGYTF
>TRBJ2-7|TRBV20-1|-|-
TGCAGTGCGAACGTCGGGACTCGACCCTACGAGCAGTACTTC
CSANVGTRPYEQYF
>TRBJ2-1|TRBV6-1|-|TRBD2
TGTGCCAGCAGTTCGACTAGCGGGAACCACAATGAGCAGTTCTTC
CASSSTSGNHNEQFF